Included here is one T cell receptor (beta chain) sequence, with context. What it binds is not known. V was clipped by 6 bases and J by 5 bases, with 22 bases between them. This CDR3 comprises 16 residues. The germline gives CDR1 KGHSH, CDR2 LQKENI. TCRdb keeps only in-frame clones here, not all; method: immunoSEQ multiplex PCR. The profile covers some 20,000 clones, with around 85% appearing a single time and over 8% taken by the ten largest. This specimen belongs to a study of lymphopenia after photon versus proton radiotherapy. Findings and limits, study-wide: After lymphocyte nadir, photon-treated repertoires showed oligoclonal expansion, especially CD8+ Temra. Relative stability marked proton patients; photon patients lost diversity and naive cells. Post-nadir TCR diversity decline inversely tracked overall survival among those who died.

The clonotype comes from a man between 65 and 85 years old with pancreatic cancer. The input for sequencing was peripheral blood, taken from a patient treated with proton-based radiotherapy. V is TRBV18 and J is TRBJ2-5, with D tentatively TRBD1 or TRBD2 (5 bases each). CDR3 sequence (DNA): TGTGCCAGCTCTCCTCCCGGGACCCCGGTCCGGGAGACCCAGTACTTC. Residues: CASSPPGTPVRETQYF.